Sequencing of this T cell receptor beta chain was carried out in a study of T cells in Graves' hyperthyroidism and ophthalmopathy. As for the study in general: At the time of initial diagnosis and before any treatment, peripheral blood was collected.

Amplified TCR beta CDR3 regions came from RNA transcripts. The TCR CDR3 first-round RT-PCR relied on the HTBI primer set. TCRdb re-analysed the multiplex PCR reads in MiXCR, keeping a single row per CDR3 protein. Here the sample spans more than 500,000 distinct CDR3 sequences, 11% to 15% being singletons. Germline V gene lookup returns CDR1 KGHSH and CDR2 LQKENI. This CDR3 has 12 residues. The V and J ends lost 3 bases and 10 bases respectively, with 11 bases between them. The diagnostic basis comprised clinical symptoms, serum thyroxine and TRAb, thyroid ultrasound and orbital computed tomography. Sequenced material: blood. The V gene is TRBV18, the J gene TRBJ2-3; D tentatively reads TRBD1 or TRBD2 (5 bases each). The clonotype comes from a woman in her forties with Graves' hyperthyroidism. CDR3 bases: TGTGCCAGCTCACCCCAGGGACCGGCGCAGTATTTT. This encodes CASSPQGPAQYF. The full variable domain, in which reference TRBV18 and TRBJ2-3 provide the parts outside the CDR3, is NAGVMQNPRHLVRRRGQEARLRCSPMKGHSHVYWYRQLPEEGLKFMVYLQKENIIDESGMPKERFSAEFPKEGPSILRIQQVVRGDSAAYFCASSPQGPAQYFGPGTRLTVL.